This TCR beta chain was observed in a study of blood T cell repertoires in COVID-19. The wider study: Donors in the United States, Italy and Spain gave samples during acute or convalescent COVID-19. The cDNA or gDNA used as material had been derived from T cells, B-cell-depleted T cells, or PBMCs.

CDR3 length: 10 amino acids. The V end was cut by 8 bases, the J end by 6 bases, with 8 bases between. The germline gives CDR1 SNHLY, CDR2 FYNNEI. Authors' data handling: Counts of nucleated cells, estimated from reference gene primer amplification, were obtained. The repertoire was sequenced with immunoSEQ multiplex PCR; TCRdb's copy has only in-frame clones and lacks some. The D gene and trimming were derived from the DNA, and the V and J assignments and clone size from that table. The table records around 250,000 clones, around 90% of them present only once. Sequenced material: peripheral blood. This TCR came from a woman aged 35 to 49 who had recovered from COVID-19. The chain has TRBV2 and TRBJ2-7, with D maybe TRBD1 (6 bases). CDR3 bases: TGTGCCAGCCGAGGGGGCGAGCAGTACTTC. It yields the protein CASRGGEQYF. Drawing the rest from reference TRBV2 and TRBJ2-7, the complete variable domain is EPEVTQTPSHQVTQMGQEVILRCVPISNHLYFYWYRQILGQKVEFLVSFYNNEISEKSEIFDDQFSVERPDGSNFTLKIRSTKLEDSAMYFCASRGGEQYFGPGTRLTVT.